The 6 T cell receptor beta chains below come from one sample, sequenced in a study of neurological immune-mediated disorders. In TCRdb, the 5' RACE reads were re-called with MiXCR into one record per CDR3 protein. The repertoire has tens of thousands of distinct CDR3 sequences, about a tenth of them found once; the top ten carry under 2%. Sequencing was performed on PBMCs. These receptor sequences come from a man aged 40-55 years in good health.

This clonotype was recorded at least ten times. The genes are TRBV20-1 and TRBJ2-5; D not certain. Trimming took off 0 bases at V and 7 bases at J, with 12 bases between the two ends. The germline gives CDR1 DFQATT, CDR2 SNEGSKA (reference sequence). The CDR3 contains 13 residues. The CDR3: CSARDQLYGTQYF. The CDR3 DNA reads TGCAGTGCTAGAGATCAGTTGTACGGGACCCAGTACTTC.

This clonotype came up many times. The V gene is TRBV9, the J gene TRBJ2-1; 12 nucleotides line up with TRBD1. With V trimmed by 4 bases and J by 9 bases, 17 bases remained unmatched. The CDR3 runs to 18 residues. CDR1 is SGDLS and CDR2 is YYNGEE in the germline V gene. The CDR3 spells CASSSSFRDRGRVSEQFF. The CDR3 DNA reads TGTGCCAGCAGCTCCTCGTTCCGGGACAGGGGGCGCGTGAGTGAGCAGTTCTTC. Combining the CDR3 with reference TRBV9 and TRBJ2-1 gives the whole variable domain DSGVTQTPKHLITATGQRVTLRCSPRSGDLSVYWYQQSLDQGLQFLIQYYNGEERAKGNILERFSAQQFPDLHSELNLSSLELGDSALYFCASSSSFRDRGRVSEQFFGPGTRLTVL.

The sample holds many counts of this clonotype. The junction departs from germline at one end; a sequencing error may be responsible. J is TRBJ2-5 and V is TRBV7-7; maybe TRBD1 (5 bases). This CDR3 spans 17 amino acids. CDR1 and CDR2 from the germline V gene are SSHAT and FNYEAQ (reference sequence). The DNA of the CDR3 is TGTGCTAGCAGCTTTAAGGAGACAGATTCTACGCAAGAGACCCAGTACTTC. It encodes CASSFKETDSTQETQYF.

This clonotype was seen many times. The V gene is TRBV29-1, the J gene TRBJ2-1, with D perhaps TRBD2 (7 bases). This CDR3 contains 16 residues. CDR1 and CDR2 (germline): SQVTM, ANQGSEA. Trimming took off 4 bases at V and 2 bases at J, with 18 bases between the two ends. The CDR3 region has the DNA TGCAGCGTTGGGGGGGGATGGGACACCCCCTACAATGAGCAGTTCTTC. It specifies CSVGGGWDTPYNEQFF.

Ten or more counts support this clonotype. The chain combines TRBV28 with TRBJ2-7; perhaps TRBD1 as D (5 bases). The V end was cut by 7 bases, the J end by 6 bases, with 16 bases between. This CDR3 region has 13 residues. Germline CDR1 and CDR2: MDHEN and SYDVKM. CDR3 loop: CASTPWGSGEQYF. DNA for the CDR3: TGTGCCAGCACCCCGTGGGGCTCGGGCGAGCAGTACTTC.

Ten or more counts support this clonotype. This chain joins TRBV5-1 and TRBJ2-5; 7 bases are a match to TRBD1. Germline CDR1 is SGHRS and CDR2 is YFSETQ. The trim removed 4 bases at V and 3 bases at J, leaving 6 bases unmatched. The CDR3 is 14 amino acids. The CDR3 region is CASSPGTAKETQYF. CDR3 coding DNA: TGCGCCAGCAGCCCCGGGACAGCGAAAGAGACCCAGTACTTC.